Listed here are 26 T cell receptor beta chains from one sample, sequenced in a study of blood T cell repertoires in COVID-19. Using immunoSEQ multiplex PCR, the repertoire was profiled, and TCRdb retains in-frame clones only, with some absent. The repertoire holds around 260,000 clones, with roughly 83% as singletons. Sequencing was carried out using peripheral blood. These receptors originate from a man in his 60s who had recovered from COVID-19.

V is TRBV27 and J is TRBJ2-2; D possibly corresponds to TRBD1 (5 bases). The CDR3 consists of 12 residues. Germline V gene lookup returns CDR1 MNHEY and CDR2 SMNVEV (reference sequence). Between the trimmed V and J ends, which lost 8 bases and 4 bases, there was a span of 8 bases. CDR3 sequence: CASGRVTGELFF. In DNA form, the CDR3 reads TGTGCCAGCGGCAGGGTCACCGGGGAGCTGTTTTTT.

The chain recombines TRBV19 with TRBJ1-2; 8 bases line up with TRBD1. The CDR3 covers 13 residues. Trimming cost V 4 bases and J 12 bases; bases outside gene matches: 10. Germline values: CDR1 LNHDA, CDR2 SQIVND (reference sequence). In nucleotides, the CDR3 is TGTGCCAGTAGTACCCAAAACAGGGGGACTAACACCTTC. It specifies CASSTQNRGTNTF.

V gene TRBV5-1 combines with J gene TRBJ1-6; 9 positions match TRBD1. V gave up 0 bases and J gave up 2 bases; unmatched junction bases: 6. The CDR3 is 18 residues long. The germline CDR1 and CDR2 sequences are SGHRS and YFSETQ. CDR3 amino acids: CASSLGLQGAAYNSPLHF. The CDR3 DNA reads TGCGCCAGCAGCTTGGGGCTACAGGGGGCAGCCTATAATTCACCCCTCCACTTT. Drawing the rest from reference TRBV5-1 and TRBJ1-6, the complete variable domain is KAGVTQTPRYLIKTRGQQVTLSCSPISGHRSVSWYQQTPGQGLQFLFEYFSETQRNKGNFPGRFSGRQFSNSRSEMNVSTLELGDSALYLCASSLGLQGAAYNSPLHFGNGTRLTVT.

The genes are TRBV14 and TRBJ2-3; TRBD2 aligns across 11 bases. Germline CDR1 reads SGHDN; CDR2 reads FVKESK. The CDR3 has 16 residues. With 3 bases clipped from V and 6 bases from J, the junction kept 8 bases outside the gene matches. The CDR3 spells CASSQTGLAEGDTQYF. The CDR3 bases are TGTGCCAGCAGCCAGACGGGACTAGCGGAGGGGGATACGCAGTATTTT.

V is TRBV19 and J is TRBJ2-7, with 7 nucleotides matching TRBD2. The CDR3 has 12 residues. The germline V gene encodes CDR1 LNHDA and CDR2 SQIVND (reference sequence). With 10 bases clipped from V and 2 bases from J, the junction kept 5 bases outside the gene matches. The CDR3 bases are TGTGCCACCTCTAGCGGTACCTACGAGCAGTACTTC. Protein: CATSSGTYEQYF.

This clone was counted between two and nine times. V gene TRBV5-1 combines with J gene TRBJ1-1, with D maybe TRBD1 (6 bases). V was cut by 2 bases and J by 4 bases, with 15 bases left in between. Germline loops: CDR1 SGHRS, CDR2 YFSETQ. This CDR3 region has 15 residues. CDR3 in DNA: TGCGCCAGCAGCTTCCCAGGGGTGGCGGCCACTGAAGCTTTCTTT. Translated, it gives CASSFPGVAATEAFF.

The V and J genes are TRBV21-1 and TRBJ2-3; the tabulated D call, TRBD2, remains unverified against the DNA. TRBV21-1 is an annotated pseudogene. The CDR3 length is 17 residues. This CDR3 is CASKGTSGGAGADTQYF. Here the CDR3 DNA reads TGTGCCAGCAAAGGGACTAGCGGGGGGGCCGGGGCAGATACGCAGTATTTT.

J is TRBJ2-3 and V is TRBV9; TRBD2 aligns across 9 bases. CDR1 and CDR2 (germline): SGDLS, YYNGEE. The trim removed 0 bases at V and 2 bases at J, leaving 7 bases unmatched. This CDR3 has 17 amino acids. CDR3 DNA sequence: TGTGCCAGCAGCGTAGGAAGACTAGCGGCGATCACAGATACGCAGTATTTT. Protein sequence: CASSVGRLAAITDTQYF.

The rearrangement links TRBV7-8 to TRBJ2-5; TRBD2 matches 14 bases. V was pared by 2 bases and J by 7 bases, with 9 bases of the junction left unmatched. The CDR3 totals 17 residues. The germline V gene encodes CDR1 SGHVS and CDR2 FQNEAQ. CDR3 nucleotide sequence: TGTGCCAGCAGCTTATTGACTAGCGGGAGGGTCGTTGGGACCCAGTACTTC. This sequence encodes CASSLLTSGRVVGTQYF.

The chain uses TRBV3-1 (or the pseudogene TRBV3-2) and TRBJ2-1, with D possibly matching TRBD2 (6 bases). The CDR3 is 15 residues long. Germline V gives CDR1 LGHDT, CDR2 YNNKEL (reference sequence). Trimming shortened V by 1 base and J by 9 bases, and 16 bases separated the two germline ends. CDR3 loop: CASSQVRLANGEQFF. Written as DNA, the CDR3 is TGTGCCAGCAGCCAAGTACGGCTAGCGAACGGTGAGCAGTTCTTC.

DNA for the CDR3: TGTGCCAGCAGCTTATCCTCCGGCGGGGCCAGCAGCTCCCCCCTCCACTTT. Protein sequence: CASSLSSGGASSSPLHF. The chain uses TRBV7-9 and TRBJ1-6; maybe TRBD1 (5 bases). The V gene lost 2 bases and the J gene lost 13 bases, with 24 bases spanning the gap. Germline V gene data show CDR1 as SEHNR and CDR2 as FQNEAQ (reference sequence). The CDR3 extends over 17 amino acids.

In DNA, the CDR3 is TGCGCCAGCAGCGCGACAGGGAGTAACCAAGAGACCCAGTACTTC. Protein sequence: CASSATGSNQETQYF. The chain links TRBV5-1 to TRBJ2-5; 7 bases agree with TRBD1. This CDR3 comprises 15 residues. V dropped 4 bases and J dropped 0; count of bases not matched to a gene: 6. Germline CDR1 reads SGHRS; CDR2 reads YFSETQ.

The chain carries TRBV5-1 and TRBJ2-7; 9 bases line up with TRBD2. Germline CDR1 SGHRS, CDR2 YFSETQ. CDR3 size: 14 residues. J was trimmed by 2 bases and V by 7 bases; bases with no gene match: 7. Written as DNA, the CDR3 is TGCGCCAGCGCCCCTAGCGGGGCTACCTACGAGCAGTACTTC. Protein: CASAPSGATYEQYF.

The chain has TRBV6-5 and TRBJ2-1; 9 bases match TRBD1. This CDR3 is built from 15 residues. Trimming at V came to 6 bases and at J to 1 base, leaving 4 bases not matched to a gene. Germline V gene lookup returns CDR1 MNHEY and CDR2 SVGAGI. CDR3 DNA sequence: TGTGCCAGCAGCACCGACAGGGGGTCCTACAATGAGCAGTTCTTC. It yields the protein CASSTDRGSYNEQFF.

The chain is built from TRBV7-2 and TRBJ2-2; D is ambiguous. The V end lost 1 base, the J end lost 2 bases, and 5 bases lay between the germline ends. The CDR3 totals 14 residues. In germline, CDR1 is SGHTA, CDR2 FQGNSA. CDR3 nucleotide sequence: TGTGCCAGCAGCTTAGGACACAACACCGGGGAGCTGTTTTTT. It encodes CASSLGHNTGELFF.

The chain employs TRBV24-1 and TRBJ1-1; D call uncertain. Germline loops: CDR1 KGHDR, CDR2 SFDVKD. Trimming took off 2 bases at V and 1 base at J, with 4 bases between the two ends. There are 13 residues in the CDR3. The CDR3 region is CATSDWRNTEAFF. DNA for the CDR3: TGTGCCACCAGTGATTGGAGGAACACTGAAGCTTTCTTT.

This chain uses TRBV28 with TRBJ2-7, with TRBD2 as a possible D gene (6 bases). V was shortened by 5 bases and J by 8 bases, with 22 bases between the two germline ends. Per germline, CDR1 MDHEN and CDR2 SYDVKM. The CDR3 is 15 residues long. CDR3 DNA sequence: TGTGCCAGCAGTCTACCCGGGTCGCTAGGAGGGCAGCAGTACTTC. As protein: CASSLPGSLGGQQYF.

CDR3: CASSIEGGALSGANVLTF. In nucleotides, the CDR3 is TGTGCCAGTAGTATCGAAGGGGGCGCTTTGTCTGGGGCCAACGTCCTGACTTTC. This chain links TRBV19 with TRBJ2-6; 7 bases fit TRBD1. Germline V lookup: CDR1 LNHDA, CDR2 SQIVND (reference sequence). There are 18 residues in the CDR3. The V gene end was trimmed by 3 bases and the J gene end by 1 base; junction bases not matched to a gene: 9.

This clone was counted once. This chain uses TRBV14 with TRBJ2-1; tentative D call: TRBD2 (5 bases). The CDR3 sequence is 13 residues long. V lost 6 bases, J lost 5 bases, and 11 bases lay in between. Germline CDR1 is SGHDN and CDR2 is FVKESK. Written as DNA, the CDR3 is TGTGCCAGCAGTCCGGGGAGCCACAATGAGCAGTTCTTC. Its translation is CASSPGSHNEQFF.

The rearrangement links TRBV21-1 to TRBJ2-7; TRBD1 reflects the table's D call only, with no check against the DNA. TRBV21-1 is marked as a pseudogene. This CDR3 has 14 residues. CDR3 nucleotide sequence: TGTGCCAGCAGCACCGGGACAGGGGGCTACGAGCAGTACTTC. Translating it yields CASSTGTGGYEQYF.

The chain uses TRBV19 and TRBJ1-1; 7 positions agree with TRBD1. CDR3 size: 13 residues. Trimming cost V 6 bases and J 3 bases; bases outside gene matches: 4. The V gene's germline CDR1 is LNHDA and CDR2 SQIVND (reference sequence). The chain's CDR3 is CASRKDRDTEAFF. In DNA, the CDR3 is TGTGCCAGTAGAAAAGACAGGGACACTGAAGCTTTCTTT.

In nucleotides, the CDR3 is TGCGCCAGCAGCCAGTGGGACAATAACAATGAGCAGTTCTTC. Amino acid sequence: CASSQWDNNNEQFF. The V and J genes are TRBV5-1 and TRBJ2-1, with D perhaps TRBD1 (6 bases). This CDR3 has 14 amino acids. Looked up from germline, CDR1 is SGHRS and CDR2 is YFSETQ. V dropped 4 bases and J dropped 5 bases, with 13 bases sitting between them.

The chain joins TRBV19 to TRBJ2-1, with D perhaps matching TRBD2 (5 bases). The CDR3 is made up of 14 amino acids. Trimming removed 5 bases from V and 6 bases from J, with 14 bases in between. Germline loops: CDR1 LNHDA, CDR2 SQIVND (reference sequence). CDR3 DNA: TGTGCCAGTAGTCCTATACCTAGCTCCAATGAGCAGTTCTTC. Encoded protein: CASSPIPSSNEQFF.

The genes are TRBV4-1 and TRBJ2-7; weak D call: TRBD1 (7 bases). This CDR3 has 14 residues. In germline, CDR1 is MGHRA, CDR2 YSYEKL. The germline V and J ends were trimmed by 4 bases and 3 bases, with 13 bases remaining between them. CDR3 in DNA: TGCGCCAGCAGCCTGCGGGGACAGAACTACGAGCAGTACTTC. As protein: CASSLRGQNYEQYF.

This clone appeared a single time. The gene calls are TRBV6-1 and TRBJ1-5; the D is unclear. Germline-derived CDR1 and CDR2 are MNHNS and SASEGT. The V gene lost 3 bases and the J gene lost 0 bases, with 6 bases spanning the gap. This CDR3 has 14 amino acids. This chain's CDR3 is CASSDQYSNQPQHF. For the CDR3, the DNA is TGTGCCAGCAGTGACCAGTATAGCAATCAGCCCCAGCATTTT.

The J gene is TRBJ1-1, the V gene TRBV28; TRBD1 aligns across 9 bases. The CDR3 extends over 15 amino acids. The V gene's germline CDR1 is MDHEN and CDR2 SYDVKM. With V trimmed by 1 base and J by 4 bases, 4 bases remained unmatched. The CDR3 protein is CASSLFGTGITEAFF. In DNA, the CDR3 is TGTGCCAGCAGTTTATTTGGGACAGGGATCACTGAAGCTTTCTTT. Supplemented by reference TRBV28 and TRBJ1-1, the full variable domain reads DVKVTQSSRYLVKRTGEKVFLECVQDMDHENMFWYRQDPGLGLRLIYFSYDVKMKEKGDIPEGYSVSREKKERFSLILESASTNQTSMYLCASSLFGTGITEAFFGQGTRLTVV.